This T cell receptor (beta chain) is from a study of blood T cell repertoires in COVID-19. The assay was immunoSEQ multiplex PCR, and TCRdb's table has in-frame clones only and misses some. Of approximately 390,000 clones detected, about 87% appear once; the ten largest clones hold 10%. Germline CDR1 is SGHRS and CDR2 is YFSETQ. This CDR3 has 18 amino acids. The V and J ends lost 3 bases and 0 bases, in that order; junction bases with no gene match: 10. Participant ages covered about 18 to 90 years across 20 to 25 US areas. This receptor was obtained from a woman between 45 and 60 years old who had recovered from COVID-19. The sequenced sample consisted of PBMCs or T cells enriched from blood (not recorded which). The V call is TRBV5-1, the J call TRBJ2-2, with 8 bases lining up with TRBD2. This CDR3 is CASSSTLAGIPNTGELFF. CDR3 coding DNA: TGCGCCAGCAGCTCCACTCTAGCGGGTATACCGAACACCGGGGAGCTGTTTTTT.